One sample yielded the 15 T cell receptor beta chains listed below, sequenced in a study of blood T cells in healthy people across ages (dated by TCRdb to the mid-2010s). Preparation of the library involved 5' RACE. The sequencer listed for this sample is Illumina HiSeq 2500. A second PCR of about 6 to 12 cycles was run with a J-beta primer mix and a sample-barcoded 5' primer. TCRdb reprocessed the public reads (quality trimming at Q25 with fastp, clone calling with MiXCR) and kept in-frame beta chains. Rows with one shared CDR3 protein collapse into an entry with the most common genes and DNA. The sample yields 950,000 to 1,200,000 distinct CDR3 sequences; around two fifths were counted once. About an eighth of the sample is in the top ten clones. Sequenced material: blood. The origin of the receptors is a man between 18 and 29 years old in good health.

This chain links TRBV7-9 with TRBJ2-1; D is unresolved. The germline V gene encodes CDR1 SEHNR and CDR2 FQNEAQ (reference sequence). The CDR3 extends over 13 amino acids. V lost 3 bases and J 13 bases, leaving 16 bases between the germline ends. In nucleotides, the CDR3 is TGTGCCAGCAGCTTCTACCAACAAGAGACCCAGTTCTTC. It translates to CASSFYQQETQFF.

This sequence joins TRBV24-1 and TRBJ1-1; D gene uncertain. Germline-derived CDR1 and CDR2 are KGHDR and SFDVKD. The CDR3 extends over 15 amino acids. The V end was cut by 2 bases, the J end by 1 base, with 10 bases between. The CDR3 DNA is TGTGCCACCAGTGATTCAGGCCGGCCGAACACTGAAGCTTTCTTT. It codes for CATSDSGRPNTEAFF.

The rearrangement joins TRBV11-2 to TRBJ2-5, with D tentatively TRBD2 (5 bases). Germline CDR1 reads SGHAT; CDR2 reads FQNNGV. CDR3 length equals 15 residues. V gave up 5 bases and J gave up 5 bases, with 18 bases separating them. CDR3 bases: TGTGCCAGCAGCCCGGTGAGGGTATGGGATGAGACCCAGTACTTC. This encodes CASSPVRVWDETQYF.

The chain employs TRBV3-1 and TRBJ1-2; 7 bases agree with TRBD1. The CDR3 runs to 15 residues. Germline V gene data show CDR1 as LGHDT and CDR2 as YNNKEL (reference sequence). The trim removed 4 bases at V and 9 bases at J, leaving 14 bases unmatched. The CDR3 sequence is CASSRGTEFFLSYTF. The CDR3 DNA reads TGTGCCAGCAGCCGAGGGACAGAATTCTTCTTGAGCTACACCTTC.

This clonotype was picked up a small number of times. The chain recombines TRBV6-2 or TRBV6-3 with TRBJ2-7, with D perhaps matching TRBD2 (6 bases). CDR3 length equals 13 residues. The V end lost 2 bases, the J end lost 4 bases, and 9 bases lay between the germline ends. In germline, CDR1 is MNHEY, CDR2 SVGEGT. The CDR3 loop is CASSYVRGYEQYF. The CDR3 coding sequence is TGTGCCAGCAGTTACGTTCGGGGGTACGAGCAGTACTTC.

The sample holds a few counts of this clonotype. The chain recombines TRBV7-9 with TRBJ1-4; D may be TRBD1 (6 bases). CDR1 is SEHNR and CDR2 is FQNEAQ in the germline V gene (reference sequence). CDR3 length equals 16 residues. V dropped 1 base and J dropped 0 bases, with 9 bases sitting between them. This CDR3 reads CASSLGRQATNEKLFF. CDR3 DNA sequence: TGTGCCAGCAGCTTAGGTAGACAGGCAACTAATGAAAAACTGTTTTTT.

This clonotype was detected only a few times. The chain carries TRBV10-3 and TRBJ2-2; maybe TRBD1 (6 bases). The germline CDR1 and CDR2 sequences are ENHRY and SYGVKD. The V end lost 6 bases, the J end lost 0 bases, and 11 bases lay between the germline ends. This CDR3 has 15 residues. This CDR3 is CAISGTPTNTGELFF. Written as DNA, the CDR3 is TGTGCCATCAGCGGGACACCCACGAACACCGGGGAGCTGTTTTTT.

This clonotype was counted only a few times. The chain is built from TRBV7-9 and TRBJ2-5; D is undetermined. Germline CDR1 reads SEHNR; CDR2 reads FQNEAQ (reference sequence). The CDR3 sequence is 15 residues long. Trimming removed 0 bases at V and 2 bases at J, with 10 bases between. The CDR3 bases are TGTGCCAGCAGCTTAGCGATCGCTTCACAAGAGACCCAGTACTTC. Translating it yields CASSLAIASQETQYF.

This clonotype was observed a few times. The CDR3 loop reads CASSTRGVNTEAFF. CDR3 sequence (DNA): TGTGCCAGCAGCACCCGGGGGGTGAACACTGAAGCTTTCTTT. The J gene is TRBJ1-1, the V gene TRBV7-2; D possibly corresponds to TRBD1 (5 bases). There are 14 residues in the CDR3. With 5 bases removed from V and 0 bases from J, the gap between germline ends came to 10 bases. Germline-derived CDR1 and CDR2 are SGHTA and FQGNSA.

J is TRBJ2-1 and V is TRBV5-1, with 8 bases that match TRBD1. The V gene end was trimmed by 4 bases and the J gene end by 8 bases; junction bases not matched to a gene: 11. Germline V gene lookup returns CDR1 SGHRS and CDR2 YFSETQ. CDR3 size: 15 residues. The CDR3 nucleotides read TGCGCCAGCAGCCCGAACCCGGACAGGGTTGATGAGCAGTTCTTC. The encoded protein is CASSPNPDRVDEQFF.

This clonotype was seen a handful of times. This chain uses TRBV20-1 with TRBJ1-6; D is unresolved. The CDR3 is made up of 16 amino acids. Trimming took 0 bases from V and 0 from J, leaving 9 bases between them. Germline values: CDR1 DFQATT, CDR2 SNEGSKA (reference sequence). The CDR3 DNA reads TGCAGTGCTAGAGATTCGTTAAGCTCCTATAATTCACCCCTCCACTTT. Its protein product is CSARDSLSSYNSPLHF.

This chain uses TRBV11-1 with TRBJ2-3; D gene uncertain. In germline, CDR1 is SGHAT, CDR2 FQDESV (reference sequence). The V end was cut by 5 bases, the J end by 6 bases, with 18 bases between. The CDR3 has 15 residues. This CDR3 reads CASSPRFQAVDTQYF. DNA of the CDR3: TGTGCCAGCAGCCCAAGGTTTCAGGCGGTGGATACGCAGTATTTT.

The chain is built from TRBV10-3 and TRBJ1-3; 9 nucleotides line up with TRBD1. CDR3 length: 15 amino acids. The V gene end was trimmed by 11 bases and the J gene end by 0 bases; junction bases not matched to a gene: 8. Looked up from germline, CDR1 is ENHRY and CDR2 is SYGVKD. This CDR3 is CAAWDRDSSGNTIYF. CDR3 in DNA: TGTGCCGCTTGGGACAGGGACAGCTCTGGAAACACCATATATTTT.

The V call is TRBV20-1, the J call TRBJ2-7; 8 bases map to TRBD2. The CDR3 runs to 15 residues. V was clipped by 6 bases and J by 0 bases; unmatched bases: 10. Germline V lookup: CDR1 DFQATT, CDR2 SNEGSKA (reference sequence). The CDR3 nucleotides are TGCAGTGCGGGGGCTAGCGGGCCCCTCTCCTACGAGCAGTACTTC. Residues: CSAGASGPLSYEQYF.

The CDR3 sequence is CASSEDRPQTYNEQYF. The CDR3 region has the DNA TGTGCCAGCAGTGAAGACAGGCCTCAAACCTACAATGAGCAGTACTTC. This chain joins TRBV2 and TRBJ2-7, with D possibly being TRBD1 (5 bases). Germline V gene data show CDR1 as SNHLY and CDR2 as FYNNEI. This CDR3 is 16 amino acids long. Between the trimmed V and J ends, which lost 1 base and 7 bases, there was a span of 20 bases. The full variable domain, its missing parts supplied by reference TRBV2 and TRBJ2-7, is EPEVTQTPSHQVTQMGQEVILRCVPISNHLYFYWYRQILGQKVEFLVSFYNNEISEKSEIFDDQFSVERPDGSNFTLKIRSTKLEDSAMYFCASSEDRPQTYNEQYFGPGTRLTVT.